The subject of this entry is one T cell receptor (beta chain). These data come from a study of T-cell reconstitution after alpha-beta-depleted transplantation in children. Germline V lookup: CDR1 SEHNR, CDR2 FQNEAQ (reference sequence). This CDR3 has 13 residues. V gave up 4 bases and J gave up 7 bases, with 10 bases separating them. It was with unique molecular identifiers that the TCRbeta library was prepared. TCRdb used MiXCR to reprocess the PCR reads, holding one entry per CDR3 protein. The repertoire holds around 200,000 distinct CDR3 sequences, with roughly 7.5% as singletons. The origin of this receptor is a human donor who donated a stem cell graft to a child with Wiskott-Aldrich syndrome. The sample in question was PBMCs from the stem cell graft donor, obtained from the stem cell graft. The chain links TRBV7-9 to TRBJ2-2; unclear D gene. CDR3 nucleotide sequence: TGTGCCAGCAGCTCGGGTCGTGGCGGGGAGCTGTTTTTT. Protein: CASSSGRGGELFF.